This TCR beta chain was captured in a study of T-cell reconstitution after alpha-beta-depleted transplantation in children (dated by TCRdb to 2016 to 2017). With respect to the entire study: Using TCR repertoire profiling, the study followed T-cell immune reconstitution in a quantitative way in children after TCRalphabeta/CD19-depleted allogeneic hematopoietic cell transplantation.

Of note for this clonotype: The specificity of this receptor is unknown. The sample holds no much larger clone one base away, and base qualities are not on file.

Library preparation used PCR. Sequencing relied on an Illumina HiSeq 2500. TCR library preparation used molecular barcoding, with unique molecular identifiers applied to normalize quantification of the TCRbeta repertoire. TCRdb passed the public sequencing reads through fastp at Q25 and MiXCR, retaining productive beta sequences. Merged by CDR3 protein, the rows form single entries marked with the most common genes and DNA. The sample profile shows 350,000 to 400,000 distinct CDR3 sequences; about 14% of them were found once. The ten biggest clones cover roughly 4.5% of the sample. This clonotype was sampled from a human donor who donated a stem cell graft to a child with Fanconi anemia. This sample comprised PBMCs, obtained from the stem cell graft.

CDR3 sequence: CATSTQGVATQYF. The DNA reads TGTGCCACCAGTACGCAGGGGGTGGCTACGCAGTATTTT. The rearranged chain carries TRBV24-1 and TRBJ2-3; a stretch of 7 junction bases matches TRBD1. There are 13 amino acids in the CDR3, from cysteine to phenylalanine inclusive. Here the CDR3 DNA is all that survives: 39 bases in frame from base 1. V is cut back by 6 bases and J by 8 bases, with 7 bases in the junction unmatched. CDR1 and CDR2, per the germline V gene, are KGHDR and SFDVKD.